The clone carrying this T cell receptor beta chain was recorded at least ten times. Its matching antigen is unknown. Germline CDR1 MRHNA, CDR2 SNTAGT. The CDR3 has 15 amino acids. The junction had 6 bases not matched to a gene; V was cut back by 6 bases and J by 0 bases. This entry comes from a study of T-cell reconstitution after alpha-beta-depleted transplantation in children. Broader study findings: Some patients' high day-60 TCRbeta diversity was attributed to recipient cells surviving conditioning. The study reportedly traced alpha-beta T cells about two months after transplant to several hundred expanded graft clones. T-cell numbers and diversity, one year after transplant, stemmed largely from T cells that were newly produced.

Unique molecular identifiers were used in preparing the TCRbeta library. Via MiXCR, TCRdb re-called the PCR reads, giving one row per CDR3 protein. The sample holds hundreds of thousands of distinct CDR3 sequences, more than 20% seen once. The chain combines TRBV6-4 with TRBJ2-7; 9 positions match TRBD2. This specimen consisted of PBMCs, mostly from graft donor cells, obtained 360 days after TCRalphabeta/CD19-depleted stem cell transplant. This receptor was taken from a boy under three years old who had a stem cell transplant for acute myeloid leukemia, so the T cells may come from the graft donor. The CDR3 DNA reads TGTGCCAGCAGCCTAAGCGGGGGGTGCTCCTACGAGCAGTACGTC. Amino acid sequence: CASSLSGGCSYEQYV.